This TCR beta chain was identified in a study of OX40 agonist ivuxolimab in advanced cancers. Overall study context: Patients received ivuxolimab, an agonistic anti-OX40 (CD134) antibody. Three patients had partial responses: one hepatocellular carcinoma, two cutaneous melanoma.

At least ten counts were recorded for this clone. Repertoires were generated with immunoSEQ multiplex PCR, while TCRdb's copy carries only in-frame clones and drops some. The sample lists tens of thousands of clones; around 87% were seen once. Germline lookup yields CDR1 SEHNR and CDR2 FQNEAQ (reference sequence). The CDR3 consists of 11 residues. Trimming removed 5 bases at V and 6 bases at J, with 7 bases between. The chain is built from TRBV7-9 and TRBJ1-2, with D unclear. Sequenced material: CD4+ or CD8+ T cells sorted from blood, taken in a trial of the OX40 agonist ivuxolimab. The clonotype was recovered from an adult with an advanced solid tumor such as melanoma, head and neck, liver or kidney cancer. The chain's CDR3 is CASSTRDGYTF. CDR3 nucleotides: TGTGCCAGCAGCACGAGGGATGGCTACACCTTC.